Following are 30 T cell receptor beta chains from one sample sequenced in a study of cytomegalovirus exposure and HLA in healthy donors. PCR amplification relied on 60 Vbeta primers (plus 13 Jbeta primers). Assay used: immunoSEQ multiplex PCR; TCRdb lists only in-frame clones, some missing. This sample has tens of thousands of clones; roughly 81% occur once, and the top ten carry under 2%. The source material was PBMCs. Every receptor here comes from a woman under 40 in good health and CMV-seronegative.

J is TRBJ2-1 and V is TRBV7-9; weak D call: TRBD2 (6 bases). Looked up from germline, CDR1 is SEHNR and CDR2 is FQNEAQ (reference sequence). The V and J ends lost 3 bases and 5 bases respectively, with 14 bases between them. The CDR3 sequence is 15 residues long. CDR3 amino acids: CASSFTGGNHNEQFF. As DNA, the CDR3 is TGTGCCAGCAGCTTCACAGGAGGGAATCACAATGAGCAGTTCTTC.

This chain joins TRBV9 and TRBJ2-1, with TRBD2 identical over 10 bases. Trimming took 0 bases from V and 8 from J; bases not matched to a gene: 8. Germline-derived CDR1 and CDR2 are SGDLS and YYNGEE. CDR3 length: 16 residues. The CDR3 region is CASSVGVTSGFYEQFF. CDR3 nucleotides: TGTGCCAGCAGCGTAGGAGTGACTAGCGGGTTCTATGAGCAGTTCTTC.

The gene calls are TRBV10-3 and TRBJ2-1, with D possibly being TRBD2 (5 bases). Germline CDR1 reads ENHRY; CDR2 reads SYGVKD. V shed 6 bases and J shed 4 bases, with 13 bases lying between them. The CDR3 is 14 residues long. The CDR3 here is CAIRLPDSYNEQFF. The CDR3 coding sequence is TGTGCCATCAGGCTACCGGACTCATACAATGAGCAGTTCTTC.

The J gene is TRBJ2-1, the V gene TRBV27; a possible D gene is TRBD2 (5 bases). Per germline, CDR1 MNHEY and CDR2 SMNVEV (reference sequence). The CDR3 is 15 residues long. Trimming stripped 6 bases from V and 7 bases from J, with 19 bases between. CDR3 bases: TGTGCCAGCAGGTTCCTCTTCGTGGGCGGGAATGAGCAGTTCTTC. Its protein product is CASRFLFVGGNEQFF.

V gene TRBV5-8 combines with J gene TRBJ2-7; 8 bases agree with TRBD1. CDR1 is SGHTS and CDR2 is YDEGEE in the germline V gene. This CDR3 is built from 13 residues. The V segment lost 3 bases and the J segment 3 bases; nucleotides outside the gene matches: 2. The CDR3 nucleotides are TGTGCCAGCAGCTGGGACAGGCTCTACGAGCAGTACTTC. It codes for CASSWDRLYEQYF.

This clone was recorded a few times. The CDR3 region has the DNA TGTGCCATCAGTGATGGCCGGGAGACCCACTTT. It yields the protein CAISDGRETHF. The V and J genes are TRBV10-3 and TRBJ1-6; D remains unclear. Trimming left V 3 bases short and J 18 bases short, with 12 bases between. The CDR3 sequence is 11 residues long. CDR1 is ENHRY, CDR2 SYGVKD, per germline.

This chain connects TRBV28 to TRBJ1-1; no firm D call. The CDR3 loop spans 14 amino acids. Germline CDR1 is MDHEN and CDR2 is SYDVKM. The germline V and J ends were trimmed by 5 bases and 3 bases, with 13 bases remaining between them. The CDR3 DNA reads as TGTGCCAGCAGTCCTGAGGGCTGGGACACTGAAGCTTTCTTT. This codes for CASSPEGWDTEAFF.

The chain employs TRBV5-4 and TRBJ2-1; D perhaps matches TRBD1 (5 bases). CDR3 length: 13 amino acids. From germline, CDR1 is SGHNT and CDR2 YYREEE (reference sequence). Deletions cut 0 bases from V and 10 bases from J, with 11 bases between. CDR3 nucleotide sequence: TGTGCCAGCAGCTTGGGGCAGGGTGACGAGCAGTTCTTC. Protein: CASSLGQGDEQFF.

The chain carries TRBV28 and TRBJ2-5; 7 positions agree with TRBD2. The assigned J gene may be wrong: the sequence end matches TRBJ2-7 better. CDR3 length: 15 amino acids. From germline, CDR1 is MDHEN and CDR2 SYDVKM. The CDR3 sequence is CASSSGGSLGNEQYF. The CDR3 DNA sequence: TGTGCCAGCAGTTCCGGCGGGAGCCTCGGGAACGAGCAGTACTTC.

The chain links TRBV18 to TRBJ2-7; 7 bases align to TRBD1. Germline CDR1 reads KGHSH; CDR2 reads LQKENI. V trimming: 4 bases; J trimming: 1 base; junction bases outside the gene matches: 7. The CDR3 covers 15 residues. The CDR3: CASSQTGTVSYEQYF. CDR3 coding DNA: TGTGCCAGCTCACAAACCGGGACAGTTTCCTACGAGCAGTACTTC.

This clone was seen a few times. The V gene is TRBV18, the J gene TRBJ2-7; D is possibly TRBD1 (5 bases). This CDR3 is 15 amino acids long. Trimming removed 0 bases at V and 1 base at J, with 10 bases between. Germline V gene sequence: CDR1 KGHSH, CDR2 LQKENI. The CDR3: CASSPPIAGSYEQYF. For the CDR3, the DNA is TGTGCCAGCTCACCACCGATAGCAGGGTCCTACGAGCAGTACTTC.

V gene TRBV4-3 combines with J gene TRBJ2-1; D might be TRBD2 (5 bases). The CDR3 has 18 amino acids. CDR1 and CDR2 (germline): LGHNA, YSLEER. Trimming removed 4 bases from V and 0 bases from J, with 19 bases in between. The CDR3 bases are TGCGCCAGCAGCCCCGGTTTATACGGGATTAGCTCCTACAATGAGCAGTTCTTC. Translated, it gives CASSPGLYGISSYNEQFF.

The V and J genes are TRBV11-2 and TRBJ2-3; 10 bases fit TRBD2. Germline CDR1 SGHAT, CDR2 FQNNGV. V gave up 0 bases and J gave up 3 bases; unmatched junction bases: 6. The CDR3 is 17 residues long. The CDR3 nucleotides read TGTGCCAGCAGCTTAGACGTAGCGGGAGGTTGGACAGATACGCAGTATTTT. Translating gives CASSLDVAGGWTDTQYF.

The rearrangement uses TRBV11-2 and TRBJ2-2; D gene uncertain. The CDR3 has 12 residues. CDR1 SGHAT and CDR2 FQNNGV come from the germline V gene. Trimming took 5 bases from V and 3 from J, leaving 4 bases between them. The DNA for the CDR3 is TGTGCCAGCAGCCATTACACCGGGGAGCTGTTTTTT. This sequence encodes CASSHYTGELFF.

The rearrangement uses TRBV7-3 and TRBJ1-1; D is ambiguous. The germline V gene has CDR1 SGHTA and CDR2 FQGTGA. V shed 5 bases and J shed 3 bases, with 10 bases lying between them. There are 13 residues in the CDR3. CDR3 sequence: CASSPDRYTEAFF. In nucleotides, the CDR3 is TGTGCCAGCAGCCCCGATAGATACACTGAAGCTTTCTTT.

This clone was counted a few times. V usage is TRBV29-1 and J usage is TRBJ2-3; perhaps TRBD2 as D (5 bases). Trimming pared 0 bases from V and 0 bases from J, leaving 13 bases between. Per germline, CDR1 SQVTM and CDR2 ANQGSEA. The CDR3 covers 16 residues. The chain's CDR3 is CSVEDRRASSTDTQYF. For the CDR3, the DNA is TGCAGCGTTGAAGACCGGCGGGCCTCTAGCACAGATACGCAGTATTTT.

This clone was seen only once. The chain has TRBV9 and TRBJ2-4, with D possibly being TRBD2 (5 bases). V was shortened by 0 bases and J by 10 bases, with 14 bases between the two germline ends. Germline CDR1 is SGDLS and CDR2 is YYNGEE. The CDR3 consists of 14 residues. CDR3 sequence (DNA): TGTGCCAGCAGCGTAGGGGCAGCCGGGGAAATTCAGTACTTC. Translated, it gives CASSVGAAGEIQYF.

This sequence joins TRBV19 and TRBJ2-3; 9 bases fit TRBD2. Germline V lookup: CDR1 LNHDA, CDR2 SQIVND (reference sequence). With 1 base clipped from V and 4 bases from J, the junction kept 21 bases outside the gene matches. The CDR3 is 21 amino acids. CDR3 nucleotide sequence: TGTGCCAGTAGTATAGGGTTCAGGGCGAGGTTTAGCGGGGGTGATTCAGATACGCAGTATTTT. The encoded protein is CASSIGFRARFSGGDSDTQYF.

This CDR3 reads CASSATTDNYGYTF. CDR3 nucleotides: TGTGCCAGCAGTGCAACGACAGATAACTATGGCTACACCTTC. V and J are TRBV6-1 and TRBJ1-2; weak D call: TRBD1 (5 bases). Trimming took off 4 bases at V and 1 base at J, with 10 bases between the two ends. The CDR3 has 14 residues. CDR1 is MNHNS and CDR2 is SASEGT in the germline V gene.

The gene calls are TRBV9 and TRBJ2-1, with a tentative D call TRBD1 (6 bases). Trimming removed 2 bases from V and 12 bases from J, with 15 bases in between. The CDR3 totals 13 residues. CDR1 is SGDLS and CDR2 is YYNGEE in the germline V gene. CDR3 sequence reads: CASSVDWKGGQFF. CDR3 sequence (DNA): TGTGCCAGCAGCGTGGACTGGAAAGGGGGGCAGTTCTTC.

This chain links TRBV28 with TRBJ1-2, with 10 bases identical to TRBD1. Germline CDR1 reads MDHEN; CDR2 reads SYDVKM. This CDR3 spans 13 amino acids. The junction had 2 bases not matched to a gene; V was cut back by 5 bases and J by 5 bases. CDR3 sequence (DNA): TGTGCCAGCAGTGGGACAGGGGCATATGGCTACACCTTC. This translates into CASSGTGAYGYTF.

The chain employs TRBV6-6 and TRBJ2-7, with D perhaps TRBD2 (6 bases). The CDR3 runs to 14 residues. V shed 9 bases and J shed 2 bases, with 17 bases lying between them. Germline CDR1 and CDR2: MNHNY and SVGAGI (reference sequence). DNA for the CDR3: TGTGCCAGAAGCGGGTCCCGGTCACCCTACGAGCAGTACTTC. Amino acid sequence: CARSGSRSPYEQYF.

The V and J genes are TRBV12-5 and TRBJ2-3; TRBD1 agrees at 8 bases. CDR1 and CDR2 from the germline V gene are LGHNT and FRNRAP. The CDR3 has 14 amino acids. After removal of 1 base from V and 3 bases from J, the junction contained 0 bases not matched to a gene. CDR3 in amino acids: CASGLGQGTDTQYF. The CDR3, as DNA: TGTGCTAGTGGTTTGGGACAGGGGACAGATACGCAGTATTTT.

The chain employs TRBV7-2 and TRBJ2-1, with D unclear. V lost 3 bases and J lost 15, with 12 bases in between. Germline V gene lookup returns CDR1 SGHTA and CDR2 FQGNSA. The CDR3 sequence is 11 residues long. CDR3 DNA sequence: TGTGCCAGCAGCTTTAGTGGTGTGCGGTTCTTC. Protein: CASSFSGVRFF.

A single count supports this clone. CDR3 region: CASSYSSNFNNEQFF. CDR3 in DNA: TGTGCCAGCAGTTACTCGTCTAATTTCAACAATGAGCAGTTCTTC. The chain employs TRBV6-6 and TRBJ2-1; no reliable D call. Germline CDR1 and CDR2: MNHNY and SVGAGI (reference sequence). Deletions cut 0 bases from V and 5 bases from J, with 11 bases between. This CDR3 comprises 15 residues.

The CDR3 reads CASSPSPLAGSYNEQFF. The DNA of the CDR3 is TGTGCCAGCAGCCCTAGTCCTCTGGCCGGCTCCTACAATGAGCAGTTCTTC. This sequence joins TRBV5-4 and TRBJ2-1; no reliable D call. V shed 4 bases and J shed 0 bases, with 17 bases lying between them. This CDR3 contains 17 residues. CDR1 and CDR2 (germline): SGHNT, YYREEE (reference sequence).

The rearrangement links TRBV7-9 to TRBJ1-1; perhaps TRBD1 as D (6 bases). V was pared by 4 bases and J by 3 bases, with 12 bases between. The CDR3 is 14 amino acids. Germline CDR1 and CDR2: SEHNR and FQNEAQ (reference sequence). The CDR3 DNA reads as TGTGCCAGCAGCTCTAATCAGGGGCACACTGAAGCTTTCTTT. This encodes CASSSNQGHTEAFF.

This clone was seen a handful of times. The chain is built from TRBV5-8 and TRBJ2-5; 7 bases agree with TRBD1. This CDR3 region has 16 residues. Germline CDR1 SGHTS, CDR2 YDEGEE. The trim removed 5 bases at V and 0 bases at J, leaving 10 bases unmatched. The DNA for the CDR3 is TGTGCCAGCAGGACCTCCGGGACAGTGTACCAAGAGACCCAGTACTTC. Amino acids: CASRTSGTVYQETQYF.

CDR3 loop: CASSSRTAPPNYGYTF. The CDR3 DNA is TGTGCCAGCAGCTCCCGGACAGCCCCCCCCAACTATGGCTACACCTTC. This chain connects TRBV7-9 to TRBJ1-2; D might be TRBD1 (6 bases). CDR1 and CDR2 (germline): SEHNR, FQNEAQ (reference sequence). Trimming took 4 bases from V and 2 from J, leaving 17 bases between them. CDR3 length equals 16 residues.

The chain joins TRBV2 to TRBJ2-1; perhaps TRBD1 as D (6 bases). The length of the CDR3 is 14 residues. Germline CDR1 and CDR2: SNHLY and FYNNEI. V lost 8 bases and J 6 bases, leaving 17 bases between the germline ends. CDR3 residues: CASLRNRERNEQFF. DNA for the CDR3: TGTGCCAGCCTTCGTAACAGGGAACGCAATGAGCAGTTCTTC.